One and the same sample provided the 22 T cell receptor beta chains below, sequenced in a study of cytomegalovirus exposure and HLA in healthy donors. PCR used 60 Vbeta primers and 13 Jbeta primers. Method: immunoSEQ multiplex PCR; TCRdb's copy keeps in-frame clones and lacks some. The sample gives 100,000 or so clones, roughly 82% of which show up once; 0.9% to 1.5% is in the top ten. Sequencing was done on a sample of PBMCs. The source of these receptors is a woman under 30 in good health and CMV-seronegative.

This clone was seen only once. The chain recombines TRBV7-8 with TRBJ2-7; 15 bases line up with TRBD2. V gave up 5 bases and J gave up 6 bases; unmatched junction bases: 11. This CDR3 has 17 residues. Germline loops: CDR1 SGHVS, CDR2 FQNEAQ. The CDR3 sequence: CASSPIRTSGRAVEQYF. The CDR3 DNA follows: TGTGCCAGCAGCCCGATCAGGACTAGCGGGAGGGCCGTCGAGCAGTACTTC.

The rearrangement links TRBV28 to TRBJ2-5; TRBD1 might be the D (8 bases). The germline V and J ends were trimmed by 6 bases and 3 bases, with 17 bases remaining between them. The germline V gene has CDR1 MDHEN and CDR2 SYDVKM. The CDR3 covers 15 residues. The CDR3 loop is CASSLRQGREETQYF. The CDR3 nucleotides read TGTGCCAGCAGCCTTCGACAGGGGAGGGAAGAGACCCAGTACTTC.

This clone was recorded once. This chain connects TRBV10-2 to TRBJ2-7; 8 bases align to TRBD2. The J segment lost 2 bases and the V segment lost 11 bases, leaving 14 bases of the junction unmatched. This CDR3 is built from 15 residues. CDR1 is WSHSY, CDR2 SAAADI, per germline. The CDR3 is CAGNSAGGLPYEQYF. In DNA form, the CDR3 reads TGCGCCGGAAATAGTGCGGGGGGTTTACCCTACGAGCAGTACTTC.

This chain connects TRBV28 to TRBJ1-3; D not resolved. The CDR3 has 13 amino acids. V lost 6 bases and J 7 bases, leaving 13 bases between the germline ends. Germline V gives CDR1 MDHEN, CDR2 SYDVKM. The CDR3 spells CASSSGLGNTIYF. In DNA form, the CDR3 reads TGTGCCAGCAGCTCCGGACTGGGGAACACCATATATTTT.

The chain employs TRBV19 and TRBJ1-1, with D possibly being TRBD1 (6 bases). The CDR3 length is 13 residues. Germline V gene sequence: CDR1 LNHDA, CDR2 SQIVND (reference sequence). Trimming left V 5 bases short and J 0 bases short, with 7 bases between. The CDR3 nucleotides read TGTGCCAGTAGTGGACAGATGAACACTGAAGCTTTCTTT. This codes for CASSGQMNTEAFF.

The chain employs TRBV19 and TRBJ2-7, with TRBD1 as a possible D gene (5 bases). Between the trimmed V and J ends, which lost 1 base and 3 bases, there was a span of 10 bases. The CDR3 has 14 amino acids. The V gene's germline CDR1 is LNHDA and CDR2 SQIVND (reference sequence). The CDR3 DNA reads TGTGCCAGTAGTATAGGGGCAGGGTACTACGAGCAGTACTTC. Translation: CASSIGAGYYEQYF. Complete variable domain (other parts from reference TRBV19 and TRBJ2-7): DGGITQSPKYLFRKEGQNVTLSCEQNLNHDAMYWYRQDPGQGLRLIYYSQIVNDFQKGDIAEGYSVSREKKESFPLTVTSAQKNPTAFYLCASSIGAGYYEQYFGPGTRLTVT.

CDR3 nucleotides: TGTGCCACCAGCAGAGGGCCCACAGGGGGCACCGGGGAGCTGTTTTTT. Protein sequence: CATSRGPTGGTGELFF. The chain links TRBV15 to TRBJ2-2; 8 nucleotides line up with TRBD1. The CDR3 is 16 amino acids. Per germline, CDR1 LNHNV and CDR2 YYDKDF (reference sequence). The trim removed 1 base at V and 4 bases at J, leaving 5 bases unmatched.

This chain joins TRBV2 and TRBJ2-5, with 7 bases aligning to TRBD1. CDR3 size: 14 residues. V dropped 6 bases and J dropped 5; count of bases not matched to a gene: 9. The V gene's germline CDR1 is SNHLY and CDR2 FYNNEI. The CDR3 here is CASRVPRGPETQYF. CDR3 nucleotide sequence: TGTGCCAGCAGAGTTCCGAGGGGGCCGGAGACCCAGTACTTC.

The J gene is TRBJ2-5, the V gene TRBV4-3, with a possible D match to TRBD2 (6 bases). The last part of the DNA fits TRBJ2-7 better; the J call may be wrong. Germline V gives CDR1 LGHNA, CDR2 YSLEER. CDR3 length equals 16 residues. The CDR3 DNA is TGCGCCAGCAGCCAAGCCCGACTAGACGCGGCCTACGAGCAGTACTTC. This sequence encodes CASSQARLDAAYEQYF.

This clone was detected only a few times. The DNA of the CDR3 is TGTGCCAGCAGCAAAGTGGAGGGTGGGCAGCCCCAGCATTTT. It yields the protein CASSKVEGGQPQHF. The chain joins TRBV21-1 to TRBJ1-5. TRBV21-1 is tagged as a pseudogene. This CDR3 spans 14 amino acids.

This clone was picked up one time. Here the CDR3 reads CASSFRGGGSHNEQFF. The CDR3 DNA follows: TGTGCCAGCAGCTTCCGAGGAGGAGGGAGCCACAATGAGCAGTTCTTC. The chain employs TRBV11-2 and TRBJ2-1, with TRBD2 as a possible D gene (6 bases). The CDR3 consists of 16 residues. Between the trimmed V and J ends, which lost 3 bases and 5 bases, there was a span of 17 bases. The germline gives CDR1 SGHAT, CDR2 FQNNGV.

This sequence joins TRBV7-2 and TRBJ2-5, with 8 bases matching TRBD2. Gene TRBJ2-7 matches the end of the DNA better, so the J call may be wrong. The CDR3 contains 15 residues. Germline V gene data show CDR1 as SGHTA and CDR2 as FQGNSA. The CDR3 protein is CASSATSANSYEQYF. CDR3 in DNA: TGTGCCAGCAGCGCGACTAGCGCAAATTCCTACGAGCAGTACTTC.

The chain has TRBV28 and TRBJ2-1; 9 bases agree with TRBD1. With 4 bases clipped from V and 5 bases from J, the junction kept 6 bases outside the gene matches. This CDR3 contains 15 residues. CDR1 and CDR2 (germline): MDHEN, SYDVKM. In nucleotides, the CDR3 is TGTGCCAGCAGTTGGGGACAGGGTCCCGACAATGAGCAGTTCTTC. Residues: CASSWGQGPDNEQFF.

The chain uses TRBV28 and TRBJ1-1, with D possibly TRBD1 on 6 matching bases. V was clipped by 5 bases and J by 1 base, with 14 bases between them. Germline V CDR1 and CDR2: MDHEN, SYDVKM. This CDR3 is 15 amino acids long. The CDR3 sequence is CASSPHREWNTEAFF. The CDR3 DNA follows: TGTGCCAGCAGTCCTCACAGGGAATGGAACACTGAAGCTTTCTTT.

The J gene is TRBJ2-1, the V gene TRBV4-3, with TRBD2 matching 11 bases. This CDR3 comprises 15 residues. Germline V gene sequence: CDR1 LGHNA, CDR2 YSLEER. Germline trimming cut 4 bases from V and 3 bases from J; bases unmatched to any gene: 2. The CDR3 spells CASSRGLADYNEQFF. The CDR3 DNA is TGCGCCAGCAGCCGGGGACTAGCGGACTACAATGAGCAGTTCTTC.

The chain carries TRBV5-6 and TRBJ1-2, with 8 bases aligning to TRBD1. After removal of 3 bases from V and 8 bases from J, the junction contained 9 bases not matched to a gene. The V gene's germline CDR1 is SGHDT and CDR2 YYEEEE. The CDR3 runs 14 residues. The CDR3 region has the DNA TGTGCCAGCAGCTCCGGGACAGGCCTCTTGGGCTACACCTTC. It translates to CASSSGTGLLGYTF.

This clone was counted only a few times. The CDR3 sequence is CSVVQGPYGYTF. CDR3 bases: TGCAGCGTTGTACAGGGCCCCTATGGCTACACCTTC. The gene calls are TRBV29-1 and TRBJ1-2; TRBD1 is a possible D gene (6 bases). The V gene's germline CDR1 is SQVTM and CDR2 ANQGSEA. The CDR3 runs to 12 residues. Deletions cut 4 bases from V and 4 bases from J, with 10 bases between.

The chain has TRBV23-1 and TRBJ1-6; 7 bases map to TRBD1. TRBV23-1 falls under the ORF class, with uncertain function. J lost 7 bases, V lost 3 bases, and 6 bases had no gene match. CDR3 size: 15 residues. CDR3 in amino acids: CASSHPTGKNSPLHF. The CDR3 DNA sequence: TGCGCCAGCAGTCATCCGACAGGGAAAAATTCACCCCTCCACTTT.

This clone was found once. The chain has TRBV7-2 and TRBJ2-3; D is possibly TRBD1 (6 bases). CDR1 and CDR2 from the germline V gene are SGHTA and FQGNSA. V gave up 1 base and J gave up 2 bases, with 16 bases separating them. The CDR3 has 17 amino acids. The DNA for the CDR3 is TGTGCCAGCAGCTTAGGGGTTACAGGGTATTCCACAGATACGCAGTATTTT. This encodes CASSLGVTGYSTDTQYF.

The rearrangement uses TRBV18 and TRBJ1-2; a weak D match, TRBD1 (6 bases). Germline values: CDR1 KGHSH, CDR2 LQKENI. The V and J ends lost 2 bases and 5 bases respectively, with 12 bases between them. The CDR3 runs 14 residues. The CDR3 DNA is TGTGCCAGCTCACCAGCGGGGGCCCTTTATGGCTACACCTTC. Protein sequence: CASSPAGALYGYTF.

V is TRBV2 and J is TRBJ2-3, with 11 bases that match TRBD2. Germline CDR1 and CDR2: SNHLY and FYNNEI. V dropped 4 bases and J dropped 3; count of bases not matched to a gene: 6. The CDR3 is 16 amino acids. The CDR3: CASSALLAGGTDTQYF. DNA of the CDR3: TGTGCCAGCAGTGCATTATTAGCGGGGGGGACAGATACGCAGTATTTT.

The chain combines TRBV19 with TRBJ2-7; D unclear. The CDR3 runs 16 residues. Per germline, CDR1 LNHDA and CDR2 SQIVND (reference sequence). V lost 3 bases to trimming and J lost 2 bases, with 17 bases between them. The CDR3 sequence is CASSILGLENPYEQYF. CDR3 coding DNA: TGTGCCAGTAGTATCTTGGGCCTCGAGAATCCCTACGAGCAGTACTTC.